The rows below give T cell receptor beta chains drawn from one sample of a study of shared clonotypes between healthy human individuals. Libraries were prepared by immunoSEQ multiplex PCR; TCRdb keeps only in-frame clonotypes and omits some of them. The top ten hold about 1% of the sample, which has over a million clones, roughly 95% seen once. The source material was naive CD4+ T cells sorted from blood. The origin of the receptors is a man aged 25-45 years in good health. Both conserved end residues are part of each CDR3. The D gene is left open where the match is weak. Rows may omit the clone size; those that give it use once, few, many or a size class.

D gene: NA; clone size: NA; V gene: TRBV5-1; J gene: TRBJ1-4; CDR3 protein: CASSLDSKATNEKLFF; CDR3 DNA: TGCGCCAGCAGTCTGGACAGCAAAGCAACTAATGAAAAACTGTTTTTT
D gene: TRBD1; clone size: NA; V gene: TRBV28; J gene: TRBJ2-7; CDR3 protein: CASSEDRGVDEQYF; CDR3 DNA: TGTGCCAGCAGTGAAGACAGGGGCGTCGACGAGCAGTACTTC
D gene: TRBD1; clone size: NA; V gene: TRBV7-2; J gene: TRBJ2-2; CDR3 protein: CASSLRGQGAFLGTGELFF; CDR3 DNA: TGTGCCAGCAGCTTAAGGGGACAGGGGGCTTTTTTGGGCACCGGGGAGCTGTTTTTT
D gene: TRBD1; clone size: NA; V gene: TRBV29-1; J gene: TRBJ2-7; CDR3 protein: CSAGQGASYEQYF; CDR3 DNA: TGCAGCGCTGGACAGGGGGCGTCGTACGAGCAGTACTTC
D gene: NA; clone size: NA; V gene: TRBV14; J gene: TRBJ2-1; CDR3 protein: CASSQDLHWSYNEQFF; CDR3 DNA: TGTGCCAGCAGCCAAGATCTACATTGGTCCTACAATGAGCAGTTCTTC
D gene: TRBD1; clone size: NA; V gene: TRBV5-4; J gene: TRBJ2-5; CDR3 protein: CASGRGGADLGETQYF; CDR3 DNA: TGTGCCAGCGGGAGAGGGGGCGCGGATTTAGGGGAGACCCAGTACTTC
D gene: NA; clone size: NA; V gene: TRBV5-1; J gene: TRBJ2-3; CDR3 protein: CASSSGVSLTDTQYF; CDR3 DNA: TGCGCCAGCAGCTCCGGGGTTAGCCTCACAGATACGCAGTATTTT
D gene: TRBD2; clone size: NA; V gene: TRBV10-1; J gene: TRBJ2-7; CDR3 protein: CASTGTSGSGEQYF; CDR3 DNA: TGCGCCAGCACGGGAACTAGCGGGAGTGGAGAGCAGTACTTC
D gene: TRBD1; clone size: once; V gene: TRBV7-6; J gene: TRBJ2-5; CDR3 protein: CASSPTGARETQYF; CDR3 DNA: TGTGCCAGCAGCCCCACAGGGGCTAGAGAGACCCAGTACTTC
D gene: TRBD1; clone size: NA; V gene: TRBV5-1; J gene: TRBJ2-1; CDR3 protein: CASKTGDLYNEQFF; CDR3 DNA: TGCGCCAGCAAAACAGGGGACCTATACAATGAGCAGTTCTTC
D gene: TRBD1; clone size: NA; V gene: TRBV6-4; J gene: TRBJ1-1; CDR3 protein: CASSPSLTGVDTEAFF; CDR3 DNA: TGTGCCAGCAGCCCTTCACTTACAGGGGTCGACACTGAAGCTTTCTTT
D gene: TRBD2; clone size: NA; V gene: TRBV5-4; J gene: TRBJ2-7; CDR3 protein: CASSRGLAGPYEQYF; CDR3 DNA: TGTGCCAGCAGCAGAGGACTAGCGGGGCCGTACGAGCAGTACTTC
D gene: NA; clone size: few; V gene: TRBV19; J gene: TRBJ2-3; CDR3 protein: CASSIAGTDTQYF; CDR3 DNA: TGTGCCAGTAGTATAGCGGGCACAGATACGCAGTATTTT
D gene: TRBD1; clone size: NA; V gene: TRBV7-2; J gene: TRBJ2-5; CDR3 protein: CASSDRGRRETQYF; CDR3 DNA: TGTGCCAGCAGCGACAGGGGGAGGAGAGAGACCCAGTACTTC
D gene: NA; clone size: NA; V gene: TRBV6-1; J gene: TRBJ2-7; CDR3 protein: CAATPTGAWSYEQYF; CDR3 DNA: TGTGCCGCAACCCCGACCGGAGCTTGGTCCTACGAGCAGTACTTC
D gene: NA; clone size: NA; V gene: TRBV11-3; J gene: TRBJ2-3; CDR3 protein: CASSSGPNTDTQYF; CDR3 DNA: TGTGCCAGCAGCTCGGGGCCTAACACAGATACGCAGTATTTT
D gene: TRBD2; clone size: NA; V gene: TRBV5-3; J gene: TRBJ2-3; CDR3 protein: CASSSTSGDSDTQYF; CDR3 DNA: TGTGCCAGCAGCAGTACTAGCGGAGATTCGGATACGCAGTATTTT
D gene: TRBD1; clone size: NA; V gene: TRBV7-8; J gene: TRBJ2-3; CDR3 protein: CASSLARTGMKNTQYF; CDR3 DNA: TGTGCCAGCAGCTTAGCCCGGACAGGGATGAAGAATACGCAGTATTTT
D gene: TRBD1; clone size: NA; V gene: TRBV11-2; J gene: TRBJ1-2; CDR3 protein: CASSTSRGTGYYGYTF; CDR3 DNA: TGTGCCAGCAGCACTTCCCGCGGGACAGGGTACTATGGCTACACCTTC
D gene: NA; clone size: NA; V gene: TRBV6-5; J gene: TRBJ2-3; CDR3 protein: CASRLSDTQYF; CDR3 DNA: TGTGCCAGCAGGCTATCAGATACGCAGTATTTT
D gene: NA; clone size: NA; V gene: TRBV5-5; J gene: TRBJ1-5; CDR3 protein: CASSPDLRANQPQHF; CDR3 DNA: TGTGCCAGCAGCCCTGATCTCAGGGCCAATCAGCCCCAGCATTTT
D gene: TRBD2; clone size: once; V gene: TRBV7-9; J gene: TRBJ2-1; CDR3 protein: CASSPWGSGSHNEQFF; CDR3 DNA: TGTGCCAGCAGCCCATGGGGTAGCGGGAGCCACAATGAGCAGTTCTTC
D gene: NA; clone size: NA; V gene: TRBV29-1; J gene: TRBJ1-4; CDR3 protein: CSVELLSGNEKLFF; CDR3 DNA: TGCAGCGTTGAGCTTCTGTCTGGTAATGAAAAACTGTTTTTT
D gene: TRBD2; clone size: NA; V gene: TRBV5-4; J gene: TRBJ2-1; CDR3 protein: CASSFGTSGSDEQFF; CDR3 DNA: TGTGCCAGCAGCTTCGGGACTAGCGGGAGCGATGAGCAGTTCTTC
D gene: TRBD1; clone size: NA; V gene: TRBV7-6; J gene: TRBJ2-1; CDR3 protein: CASSLDLDRGLTRSNNEQFF; CDR3 DNA: TGTGCCAGCAGCTTAGATCTGGACAGGGGGCTTACTAGGAGTAACAATGAGCAGTTCTTC
D gene: TRBD2; clone size: NA; V gene: TRBV10-3; J gene: TRBJ2-3; CDR3 protein: CAIRLLAGVPDTQYF; CDR3 DNA: TGTGCCATCAGATTACTAGCGGGAGTGCCAGATACGCAGTATTTT
D gene: TRBD2; clone size: NA; V gene: TRBV7-7; J gene: TRBJ2-5; CDR3 protein: CASSAVLAGGQETQYF; CDR3 DNA: TGTGCTAGCAGCGCCGTACTAGCGGGAGGGCAAGAGACCCAGTACTTC
D gene: TRBD2; clone size: NA; V gene: TRBV5-4; J gene: TRBJ2-2; CDR3 protein: CASSRGLAGGSNTGELFF; CDR3 DNA: TGTGCCAGCAGCAGGGGACTAGCGGGAGGATCGAACACCGGGGAGCTGTTTTTT
D gene: NA; clone size: NA; V gene: TRBV5-5; J gene: TRBJ1-4; CDR3 protein: CASSTPAGANEKLFF; CDR3 DNA: TGTGCCAGCAGCACCCCCGCGGGAGCTAATGAAAAACTGTTTTTT
D gene: NA; clone size: NA; V gene: TRBV6-1; J gene: TRBJ2-7; CDR3 protein: CASSQGLGLVYEQYF; CDR3 DNA: TGTGCCAGCAGTCAAGGGCTGGGGTTAGTCTACGAGCAGTACTTC
D gene: NA; clone size: NA; V gene: TRBV5-3; J gene: TRBJ2-7; CDR3 protein: CARSSIIHAGKFYEQYF; CDR3 DNA: TGTGCCAGAAGCTCTATTATACACGCAGGGAAGTTCTACGAGCAGTACTTC
D gene: NA; clone size: NA; V gene: TRBV11-1; J gene: TRBJ2-3; CDR3 protein: CASSSDRTDTQYF; CDR3 DNA: TGTGCCAGCAGCTCTGACCGCACAGATACGCAGTATTTT
D gene: NA; clone size: NA; V gene: TRBV5-5; J gene: TRBJ2-7; CDR3 protein: CASSLLRGLPYEQYF; CDR3 DNA: TGTGCCAGCAGCTTGCTCAGAGGACTACCTTACGAGCAGTACTTC
D gene: NA; clone size: NA; V gene: TRBV6-5; J gene: TRBJ1-2; CDR3 protein: CASSDRNYGYTF; CDR3 DNA: TGTGCCAGCAGCGACAGGAACTATGGCTACACCTTC
D gene: TRBD1; clone size: NA; V gene: TRBV5-1; J gene: TRBJ2-2; CDR3 protein: CASSSSTGTTGELFF; CDR3 DNA: TGCGCCAGCAGTTCCTCGACAGGGACAACCGGGGAGCTGTTTTTT
D gene: TRBD2; clone size: once; V gene: TRBV30; J gene: TRBJ2-1; CDR3 protein: CAWSVGWTSGGTYNEQFF; CDR3 DNA: TGTGCCTGGAGTGTAGGGTGGACTAGCGGGGGGACTTACAATGAGCAGTTCTTC
D gene: TRBD2; clone size: NA; V gene: TRBV9; J gene: TRBJ2-1; CDR3 protein: CASSVGASGSNNEQFF; CDR3 DNA: TGTGCCAGCAGCGTAGGGGCTAGCGGGAGTAATAATGAGCAGTTCTTC
D gene: NA; clone size: NA; V gene: TRBV28; J gene: TRBJ2-7; CDR3 protein: CATQRPAYEQYF; CDR3 DNA: TGTGCCACCCAAAGACCGGCCTACGAGCAGTACTTC